The TCR beta chain under discussion was sequenced for a study of blood T cell repertoires in COVID-19. Study in general: Acute-phase and convalescent COVID-19 samples originated in the United States, Italy and Spain.

The assay was immunoSEQ multiplex PCR, and TCRdb's table has in-frame clones only and misses some. Of 250,000 to 300,000 clones detected, approximately 86% appear once; the ten largest clones hold around 13%. The CDR3 runs 15 residues. With V trimmed by 4 bases and J by 4 bases, 8 bases remained unmatched. Germline values: CDR1 SGHRS, CDR2 YFSETQ. The specimen was peripheral blood. The sequence was collected from a woman in her 70s with COVID-19, enrolled during active disease. The chain uses TRBV5-1 and TRBJ2-1; the match to TRBD1 covers 7 bases. The CDR3 region has the DNA TGCGCCAGCAGCCTCGGACAGGCGATGTACAATGAGCAGTTCTTC. It is translated as CASSLGQAMYNEQFF.